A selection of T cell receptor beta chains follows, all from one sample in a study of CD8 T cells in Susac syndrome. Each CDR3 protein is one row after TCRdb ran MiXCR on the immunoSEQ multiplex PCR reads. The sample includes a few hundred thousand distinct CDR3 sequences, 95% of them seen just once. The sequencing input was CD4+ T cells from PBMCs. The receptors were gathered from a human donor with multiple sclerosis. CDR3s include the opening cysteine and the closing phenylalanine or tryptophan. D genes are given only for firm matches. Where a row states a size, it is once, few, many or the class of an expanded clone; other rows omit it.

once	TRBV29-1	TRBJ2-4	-	TGCAGCGTTGTTTACAACATTCAGTACTTC	CSVVYNIQYF
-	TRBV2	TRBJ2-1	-	TGTGCCAGCAGTGGACAGCCCTACTACAATGAGCAGTTCTTC	CASSGQPYYNEQFF
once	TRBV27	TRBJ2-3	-	TGTGCCAGCGGGGGACCGATGAGCACAGATACGCAGTATTTT	CASGGPMSTDTQYF
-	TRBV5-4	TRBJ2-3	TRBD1	TGTGCCAGCACCGATATGCGACAGGGCAACACAGATACGCAGTATTTT	CASTDMRQGNTDTQYF
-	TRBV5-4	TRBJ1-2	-	TGTGCCAGCAGCCAAGTCCGGGACATTGGCTACACCTTC	CASSQVRDIGYTF
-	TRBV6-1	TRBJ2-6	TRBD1	TGTGCCAGCAGCAGGGACAGGGGACTTAACTCTGGGGCCAACGTCCTGACTTTC	CASSRDRGLNSGANVLTF
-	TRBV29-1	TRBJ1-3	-	TGCAGCGTTCTGAACAGGAACTCTGGAAACACCATATATTTT	CSVLNRNSGNTIYF
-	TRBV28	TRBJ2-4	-	TGTGCCAGCAGTACCCACAGGGAGGGGAACATTCAGTACTTC	CASSTHREGNIQYF
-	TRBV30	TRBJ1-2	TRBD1	TGTGCCTGGACCAGGGGGACACCTTATGGCTACACCTTC	CAWTRGTPYGYTF
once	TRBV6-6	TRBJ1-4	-	TGTGCCAGCAGTCCGGGTGGTGAAAAACTGTTTTTT	CASSPGGEKLFF
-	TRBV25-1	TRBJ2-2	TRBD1	TGTGCCAGCACCCCCAACCCCGGACAGGGGGGGAACACCGGGGAGCTGTTTTTT	CASTPNPGQGGNTGELFF
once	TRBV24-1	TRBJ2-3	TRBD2	TGTGCCACCAGTGATTCGCTAGCGGGAGGCCGAGATACGCAGTATTTT	CATSDSLAGGRDTQYF
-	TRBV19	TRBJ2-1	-	TGTGCCAGTAGTATAGGGGGGGGCCTGAACAATGAGCAGTTCTTC	CASSIGGGLNNEQFF
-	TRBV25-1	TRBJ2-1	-	TGTGCCAGCAGTGAATGGGCTGCTGACAATGAGCAGTTCTTC	CASSEWAADNEQFF
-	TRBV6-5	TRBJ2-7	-	TGTGCCAGCAGTTACTCGATCACGGGTTTATTCTACGAGCAGTACTTC	CASSYSITGLFYEQYF
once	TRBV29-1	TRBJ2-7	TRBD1	TGCAGCGCCCTGGAGGACAGGGACGAGCAGTACTTC	CSALEDRDEQYF
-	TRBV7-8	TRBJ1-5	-	TGTGCCAGCAGCTTCCAGGGACCTCAGCCCCAGCATTTT	CASSFQGPQPQHF
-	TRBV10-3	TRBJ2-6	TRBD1	TGTGCCATCAGCGACCTGGGACAGGCTGGGGCCAACGTCCTGACTTTC	CAISDLGQAGANVLTF
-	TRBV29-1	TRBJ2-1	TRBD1	TGCAGCGTTTCAAACCAGGGGGATGAGCAGTTCTTC	CSVSNQGDEQFF
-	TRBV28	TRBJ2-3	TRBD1	TGTGCCAGCAGTGACGGGACAGAAAACACAGATACGCAGTATTTT	CASSDGTENTDTQYF
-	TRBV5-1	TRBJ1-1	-	TGCGCCAGCCAAGGGGGCACTGAAGCTTTCTTT	CASQGGTEAFF
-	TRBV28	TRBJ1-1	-	TGTGCCAGCAGTGAGACTCGACAGGAAGCTTTCTTT	CASSETRQEAFF
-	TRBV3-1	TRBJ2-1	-	TGTGCCAGCAGCCAAAGCAGGGTGCAGAACAATGAGCAGTTCTTC	CASSQSRVQNNEQFF
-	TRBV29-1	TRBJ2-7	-	TGCAGCGTTCATACCTCAAAGCAGTACTTC	CSVHTSKQYF
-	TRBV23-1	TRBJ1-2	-	TGCGCCAGCAGTCCAATTGCAGGGGTGGATGGCTACACCTTC	CASSPIAGVDGYTF
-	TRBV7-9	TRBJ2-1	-	TGTGCCAGCAGCTTCAGGGTCGGAAATGAGCAGTTCTTC	CASSFRVGNEQFF
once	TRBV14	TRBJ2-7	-	TGTGCCAGCAGCCAAGGGACAGACTACGAGCAGTACTTC	CASSQGTDYEQYF
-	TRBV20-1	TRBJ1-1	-	TGCAGTGCTAGTTCGGTCGGGGGGGCGCGAACTGAAGCTTTCTTT	CSASSVGGARTEAFF
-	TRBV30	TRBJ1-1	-	TGTGCCTGGAGTTTGGACGTAGAAGCTTTCTTT	CAWSLDVEAFF
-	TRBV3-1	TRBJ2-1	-	TGTGCCAGCAGCCACAGGGAGATCTACTTAGATGAGCAGTTCTTC	CASSHREIYLDEQFF
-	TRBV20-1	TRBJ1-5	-	TGCAGTGCTCTGCCGGACAGCTATCAGCCCCAGCATTTT	CSALPDSYQPQHF
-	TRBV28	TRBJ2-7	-	TGTGCCAGCAAGGGGGGAGGGTCCTCCTACGAGCAGTACTTC	CASKGGGSSYEQYF
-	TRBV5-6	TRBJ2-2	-	TGTGCCAGCAGAGGCAGGGGCTACACCGGGGAGCTGTTTTTT	CASRGRGYTGELFF
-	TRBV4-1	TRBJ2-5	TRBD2	TGCGCCAGCAGCCTCCCTAGCGGGAGTTGGGAGACCCAGTACTTC	CASSLPSGSWETQYF
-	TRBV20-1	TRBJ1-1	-	TGCAGTGCTAGTCGTCCGCCTGGGAACACTGAAGCTTTCTTT	CSASRPPGNTEAFF
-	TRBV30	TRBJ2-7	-	TGTGCCTGGAGTGTTGTAGGCGGCGAGCAGTACTTC	CAWSVVGGEQYF